This entry describes one T cell receptor beta chain. Its target is not known. The source of the sample is a study of OX40 agonist ivuxolimab in advanced cancers. On the study more broadly: Among those enrolled, mean age was about 63 years (range roughly 20 to 79) and approximately 83% were male. The study, taken as a whole, reports: By week 6 at 0.1 to 3.0 mg/kg, blood CD4+ and CD8+ T cells had expanded clonally. Nonresponders included some who also had low normalized T-cell clonal expansion.

TCRdb's copy holds only in-frame clones and misses some; the assay was immunoSEQ multiplex PCR. The sample has tens of thousands of clones; 85% to 90% are singletons. Germline V gene data show CDR1 as SGHRS and CDR2 as YFSETQ. V was shortened by 2 bases and J by 4 bases, with 9 bases between the two germline ends. The CDR3 has 13 amino acids. Sample: CD4+ or CD8+ T cells sorted from blood, taken in a trial of the OX40 agonist ivuxolimab. The receptor was derived from an adult with an advanced solid tumor such as melanoma, head and neck, liver or kidney cancer. The chain recombines TRBV5-1 with TRBJ2-5, with a possible D match to TRBD1 (5 bases). DNA of the CDR3: TGCGCCAGCAGCTTTCAGGGCCGAGAGACCCAGTACTTC. Translated, it gives CASSFQGRETQYF.